This note documents a single T cell receptor (beta chain) sequence. The antigen remains unidentified. The sample belongs to a study of beta chain features in type 1 diabetes. Background on the study: All samples yielded about 100 million examined sorted cells.

Sequenced material consisted of expressed TCRB transcripts (all of the isolated RNA was reverse transcribed). TCRdb's table, derived via immunoSEQ multiplex PCR, lists solely in-frame clones and lacks some. Here the sample spans 350,000 to 400,000 clones, roughly 12% being singletons. V lost 2 bases, J lost 6 bases, and 6 bases stayed unmatched. The CDR3 has 14 residues. Germline-derived CDR1 and CDR2 are SGDLS and YYNGEE. General study points: It was among patients, rather than healthy donors, that naive, central memory and Treg TCRB repertoires appeared more similar. Within each of all four CD4+ subsets, Type 1 diabetes patients had TCRB CDR3s that were moderately but significantly shorter. VDJ junctions from type 1 diabetes patients carried fewer insertions and larger deletions.

Sorting with CD45RO/CCR7/CD25/CD127/CD95/CD27 yielded naive, central memory, regulatory and stem-like memory CD4+ cells. The gene calls are TRBV9 and TRBJ1-1; 8 bases map to TRBD1. Material: naive CD4+ T cells from blood. The source of this sequence is a woman under 30 with type 1 diabetes. In nucleotides, the CDR3 is TGTGCCAGCAGCGTGGCCGACAGGGGTGCTGAAGCTTTCTTT. Translating it yields CASSVADRGAEAFF.